A selection of T cell receptor beta chains follows, all from one sample in a study of blood T cell repertoires in COVID-19. The method was immunoSEQ multiplex PCR; TCRdb's version includes in-frame clones alone and lacks a portion of them. The sample lists 380,000 or so clones; 80% to 90% were seen once. Sequencing used peripheral blood. The receptors shown here come from a woman aged 55-75 years with COVID-19, enrolled during active disease. The CDR3 runs from the conserved cysteine through the conserved F or W. D genes are given only for firm matches. Size is omitted from some rows. Given values are once, few, many or a class for expanded clones.

D gene	V gene	clone size	J gene	CDR3 protein	CDR3 DNA
TRBD1	TRBV5-1	few	TRBJ1-2	CASSLRQGWEGYTF	TGCGCCAGCAGCCTGAGACAGGGATGGGAGGGCTACACCTTC
TRBD1	TRBV7-9	once	TRBJ1-1	CASSFAGGNTEAFF	TGTGCCAGCAGCTTTGCAGGGGGCAACACTGAAGCTTTCTTT
-	TRBV11-3	-	TRBJ1-2	CASSLATANYGYTF	TGTGCCAGCAGCTTGGCGACAGCTAACTATGGCTACACCTTC
-	TRBV7-8	-	TRBJ1-5	CASSSLRQDSQHF	TGTGCCAGCAGCTCCCTCCGACAGGATTCACAGCATTTT
-	TRBV5-1	-	TRBJ2-7	CASSLASLGSSYEQYF	TGCGCCAGCAGCTTGGCCTCCCTTGGGAGCTCCTACGAGCAGTACTTC
-	TRBV24-1	-	TRBJ2-5	CATSDSRTVETQYF	TGTGCCACCAGTGATTCGCGGACTGTGGAGACCCAGTACTTC
-	TRBV7-9	-	TRBJ1-2	CASSLVGSNYGYTF	TGTGCCAGCAGCTTAGTGGGCAGTAACTATGGCTACACCTTC
TRBD1	TRBV4-3	-	TRBJ1-5	CASSPGTGGTYSNQPQHF	TGCGCCAGCAGTCCCGGGACAGGGGGAACTTATAGCAATCAGCCCCAGCATTTT
-	TRBV27	-	TRBJ2-7	CASSYRLTGSYEQYF	TGTGCCAGCAGCTACCGCCTAACAGGGTCCTACGAGCAGTACTTC
TRBD1	TRBV5-6	-	TRBJ2-4	CASSFRTGTKNIQYF	TGTGCCAGCAGCTTCCGGACAGGGACCAAAAACATTCAGTACTTC
-	TRBV6-5	-	TRBJ2-7	CASSSGGTSYEQYF	TGTGCCAGCAGCTCCGGAGGCACTTCCTACGAGCAGTACTTC
-	TRBV9	-	TRBJ2-7	CASSVVGGHYEQYF	TGTGCCAGCAGCGTAGTCGGGGGGCACTACGAGCAGTACTTC
-	TRBV30	-	TRBJ1-5	CAWRLGAGQPQHF	TGTGCCTGGAGACTCGGGGCGGGACAGCCCCAGCATTTT
-	TRBV29-1	-	TRBJ1-1	CSAGGQGDTEAFF	TGCAGCGCTGGTGGGCAGGGTGACACTGAAGCTTTCTTT
-	TRBV30	-	TRBJ2-7	CAWSLGLVKVYEQYF	TGTGCCTGGAGTCTTGGACTGGTTAAGGTGTACGAGCAGTACTTC
-	TRBV9	-	TRBJ2-2	CASEKGANTGELFF	TGTGCCAGCGAGAAGGGGGCGAACACCGGGGAGCTGTTTTTT
TRBD1	TRBV30	-	TRBJ1-5	CAWRTQGSNQPQHF	TGTGCCTGGAGAACACAGGGGAGCAATCAGCCCCAGCATTTT
-	TRBV9	-	TRBJ2-7	CASSVEPQNRDEQYF	TGTGCCAGCAGCGTTGAGCCACAAAACAGGGACGAGCAGTACTTC
TRBD1	TRBV7-2	-	TRBJ1-2	CASSRGQGYGYTF	TGTGCCAGCAGCAGAGGACAGGGCTATGGCTACACCTTC
-	TRBV7-9	once	TRBJ2-3	CASSQRAGATTDTQYF	TGTGCCAGCAGCCAACGGGCGGGGGCCACCACAGATACGCAGTATTTT
-	TRBV10-3	-	TRBJ2-1	CAIRGGATGSNNEQFF	TGTGCCATCAGGGGCGGGGCCACGGGATCCAACAATGAGCAGTTCTTC
-	TRBV6-5	few	TRBJ2-7	CASTSGVYEQYF	TGTGCCAGCACTTCAGGGGTATACGAGCAGTACTTC
-	TRBV4-3	-	TRBJ2-6	CASSQEGGPGFGANVLTF	TGCGCCAGCAGCCAAGAAGGAGGGCCAGGGTTTGGGGCCAACGTCCTGACTTTC
-	TRBV6-5	-	TRBJ2-7	CASSQGTKQYF	TGTGCCAGCAGCCAGGGGACAAAGCAGTACTTC
-	TRBV5-4	-	TRBJ2-5	CASSPGQETQYF	TGTGCCAGCAGTCCGGGACAAGAGACCCAGTACTTC